This T cell receptor (beta chain) is drawn from a study of blood T cell repertoires in COVID-19. For the study at large: Sites across the United States, Italy and Spain contributed samples from acute and convalescent COVID-19. In each case, the material was cDNA or gDNA derived from T cells, B-cell-depleted T cells, or PBMCs.

Per the authors' pipeline: Cell counts per sample came from amplifying reference gene primers. The table came from immunoSEQ multiplex PCR; TCRdb's copy has only in-frame clones and leaves some out. V and J calls and clone size are copied from that table; D and trimming were computed from the DNA. The sample includes about 220,000 clones, 80% of them seen just once. The specimen sequenced was peripheral blood. The clonotype comes from an older woman with acute or convalescent COVID-19.

The CDR3 loop reads CASSHSDLRVSGNTIYF. CDR3 in DNA: TGTGCCAGCAGCCACAGCGATTTGAGGGTCTCTGGAAACACCATATATTTT. This rearrangement joins TRBV7-6 to TRBJ1-3; no firm D call. Germline CDR1 reads SGHVS; CDR2 reads FNYEAQ. The CDR3 runs to 17 residues. Between the trimmed V and J ends, which lost 5 bases and 0 bases, there was a span of 17 bases. The full variable domain, completed using reference TRBV7-6 and TRBJ1-3, is GAGVSQSPRYKVTKRGQDVALRCDPISGHVSLYWYRQALGQGPEFLTYFNYEAQQDKSGLPNDRFSAERPEGSISTLTIQRTEQRDSAMYRCASSHSDLRVSGNTIYFGEGSWLTVV.